This T cell receptor (beta chain) was recorded in a study of T cell responses to AZD1222 COVID-19 vaccine. General study findings and limits: Variant regions that are unmutated are reportedly the target of nearly half of spike-specific TCRs.

The germline gives CDR1 MNHEY, CDR2 SVGAGI. The V gene end was trimmed by 8 bases and the J gene end by 2 bases; junction bases not matched to a gene: 6. This CDR3 is 14 amino acids long. Concerning this clone: Its cognate antigen is unknown.

Libraries were prepared by immunoSEQ multiplex PCR; TCRdb keeps only in-frame clonotypes and omits some of them. In the table there are tens of thousands of clones, about four fifths of which are singletons. The sequenced sample was peripheral blood, obtained 28 days after the second AZD1222 dose. The chain employs TRBV6-5 and TRBJ1-5; 7 bases match TRBD1. The TCR sequence derives from an adult who received the AZD1222 COVID-19 vaccine. CDR3 amino acids: CASLTGTGNQPQHF. The CDR3 DNA is TGTGCCAGCTTAACCGGGACAGGCAATCAGCCCCAGCATTTT.